The sequence of this T cell receptor (beta chain) was determined in a study of blood T cell repertoires in COVID-19. About the study: Samples came from the United States, Italy and Spain, spanning acute and convalescent COVID-19. The cDNA or gDNA used as material had been derived from T cells, B-cell-depleted T cells, or PBMCs.

The ends lost 2 bases at V and 4 bases at J; junction bases unmatched: 2. Looked up from germline, CDR1 is SGHAT and CDR2 is FQNNGV. The CDR3 contains 15 residues. It was during active infection that Seattle patients were enrolled and then longitudinally followed. Original methodology: Nucleated cell counts were estimated from reference gene primer amplification. Libraries were prepared by immunoSEQ multiplex PCR; TCRdb keeps only in-frame clonotypes and omits some of them. V, J and clone size are taken as reported in that table, and D and trimming were inferred from the DNA itself. Here the sample spans over 200,000 clones, around 86% being singletons.

The receptor's source is a man aged 45-65 years with COVID-19, enrolled during active disease. The sequenced sample consisted of peripheral blood. The V and J genes are TRBV11-2 and TRBJ2-1; 10 positions agree with TRBD1. As DNA, the CDR3 is TGTGCCAGCAGCTTACCGGGACAGGGGTACAATGAGCAGTTCTTC. This codes for CASSLPGQGYNEQFF.